These T cell receptor beta chains were read from a single sample in a study of T cells in localized non-small cell lung cancer. Sequencing was performed with immunoSEQ multiplex PCR; in TCRdb, only in-frame clones are kept and a portion is missing. The data show some 15,000 clones, roughly 80% seen once. The starting material was peripheral blood, obtained before any cancer treatment. Every receptor here comes from a male donor older than 55 with stage I lung adenocarcinoma. Both conserved end residues are trimmed from each CDR3.

J	V	CDR3
TRBJ2-6	TRBV28	ASREGPGANVLT
TRBJ2-5	TRBV6-5	ASSYSGQGKTQY
TRBJ1-5	TRBV28	ASSPPSGQGGLSNQPQH
TRBJ2-7	TRBV4-1	ASSQDPAGSYEQY
TRBJ2-7	TRBV15	ATSTTSDYEQY
TRBJ1-4	TRBV5-1	ASKGFANEKLF
TRBJ2-1	TRBV19	ASSMLLNEQF
TRBJ2-7	TRBV11-3	ASSLGPSYEQY
TRBJ2-6	TRBV4-1	ASSGLSGANVLT
TRBJ2-3	TRBV7-2	ASSSPLTDTQY
TRBJ2-5	TRBV6-6	ASTVRREETQY
TRBJ2-4	TRBV7-8	ASSLRPGTGGNIQY
TRBJ1-2	TRBV27	ASSANYGYT
TRBJ2-5	TRBV27	ASSPLAGGQQETQY
TRBJ1-4	TRBV4-1	ASSPGTDTTNEKLF
TRBJ2-3	TRBV4-2	ASSQDIGTGLRGTDTQY
TRBJ1-5	TRBV28	ASTGQGNQPQH
TRBJ2-7	TRBV21-1	PGEITYEQH
TRBJ2-1	TRBV2	ATADRGLSNEQF
TRBJ2-1	TRBV5-5	ASSLIDLDNEQF
TRBJ2-3	TRBV10-3	AIGLAGGSDTQY
TRBJ2-7	TRBV2	AGSATSGSSYEQY
TRBJ2-7	TRBV19	ASSALAGSEQY
TRBJ1-2	TRBV6-4	ASSDTGQALYGYT
TRBJ2-2	TRBV6-5	ASNLSGRGTGELF
TRBJ2-2	TRBV19	ASSIDHELAGGTGELF
TRBJ2-5	TRBV15	ATSRPQGWETQY
TRBJ2-7	TRBV29-1	SVDVGQGNYEQY
TRBJ1-5	TRBV19	ASTPGYQPQH
TRBJ2-1	TRBV6-6	ASSYPGEDGQF
TRBJ2-7	TRBV7-2	ASSLGTSASYEQY
TRBJ1-1	TRBV7-8	ASSLLAGVNTEAF
TRBJ2-1	TRBV4-2	ASSQEGAGVGNEQF
TRBJ2-3	TRBV18	ASSRTSASTDTQY
TRBJ1-1	TRBV30	ACVPSTYSGIHMNTEAF
TRBJ2-7	TRBV9	ASSVDGQIYEQY
TRBJ2-7	TRBV28	ASSLSRLQLSYEQY
TRBJ2-6	TRBV7-2	ASSALVTGANVLT
TRBJ1-2	TRBV10-3	AISTNYGYT
TRBJ2-2	TRBV9	ASSVATRDYTNTGELF
TRBJ1-2	TRBV6-5	ASTPRRTTNYGYT
TRBJ2-7	TRBV6-1	ASTADPGGAYEQY